These 17 T cell receptor beta chains share one sample of origin, sequenced in a study of T cells in Graves' hyperthyroidism and ophthalmopathy. The source material, RNA transcripts, was used to amplify TCR beta CDR3 regions. Using the HTBI primer set, a first-round RT-PCR was run on the TCR CDR3. One entry per CDR3 protein results from TCRdb running MiXCR on the multiplex PCR reads. The sample yields around 300,000 distinct CDR3 sequences, approximately 13% seen once. The material sequenced was blood. The source is a woman between 40 and 50 years old with Graves' hyperthyroidism.

This chain uses TRBV7-2 with TRBJ2-2, with 9 bases identical to TRBD2. The V gene's germline CDR1 is SGHTA and CDR2 FQGNSA. CDR3 length: 16 amino acids. J lost 6 bases, V lost 5 bases, and 10 bases had no gene match. The CDR3 coding sequence is TGTGCCAGCAGCCTGGGCATGGCGGGAGGGCCCGGGGAGCTGTTTTTT. Its protein is CASSLGMAGGPGELFF.

This clonotype has ten or more counts. CDR3 DNA: TGTGCCAGCAGTTTAGGGCAGACGTATAGCAATCAGCCCCAGCATTTT. Translating gives CASSLGQTYSNQPQHF. The chain uses TRBV12-3 or TRBV12-4 and TRBJ1-5; no reliable D call. V lost 1 base to trimming and J lost 0 bases, with 10 bases between them. The CDR3 is 16 amino acids.

In its sample, this clonotype was seen a few times. The CDR3, as DNA: TGTGCCAGCAGACCCCAGGAGAATCAGCCCCAGCATTTT. Residues: CASRPQENQPQHF. The chain links TRBV6-1 to TRBJ1-5; D not resolved. This CDR3 region has 13 residues. In germline, CDR1 is MNHNS, CDR2 SASEGT. Trimming shortened V by 6 bases and J by 4 bases, and 10 bases separated the two germline ends.

In its sample, this clonotype was seen many times. This chain connects TRBV10-3 to TRBJ2-5; 7 bases align to TRBD1. The V and J ends lost 10 bases and 2 bases, in that order; junction bases with no gene match: 1. CDR1 is ENHRY and CDR2 is SYGVKD in the germline V gene. The CDR3 spans 11 residues. The CDR3 protein is CATGQQETQYF. In DNA, the CDR3 is TGTGCCACGGGACAGCAAGAGACCCAGTACTTC.

The chain links TRBV7-9 to TRBJ2-1; D is unresolved. Germline V lookup: CDR1 SEHNR, CDR2 FQNEAQ (reference sequence). V shed 5 bases and J shed 0 bases, with 11 bases lying between them. The length of the CDR3 is 15 residues. CDR3 nucleotide sequence: TGTGCCAGCAGCCATCCCGGGTCCTCCTACAATGAGCAGTTCTTC. This encodes CASSHPGSSYNEQFF.

The CDR3 bases are TGTGCCAGCTCTCAGTCCCGGTCCTACAATGAGCAGTTCTTC. Translated, it gives CASSQSRSYNEQFF. The rearrangement links TRBV19 to TRBJ2-1; D is ambiguous. The CDR3 covers 14 residues. The ends were cut back, 9 bases at V and 1 base at J, with 13 bases in the middle. The germline gives CDR1 LNHDA, CDR2 SQIVND (reference sequence).

The sample holds many counts of this clonotype. The chain links TRBV2 to TRBJ1-3; tentatively, D is TRBD1 (5 bases). The CDR3 sequence is 16 residues long. Trimming removed 2 bases at V and 0 bases at J, with 11 bases between. Germline V gene data show CDR1 as SNHLY and CDR2 as FYNNEI. CDR3 region: CASSERGPISGNTIYF. CDR3 sequence (DNA): TGTGCCAGCAGTGAACGGGGACCTATCTCTGGAAACACCATATATTTT. The whole variable domain, remainder taken from reference TRBV2 and TRBJ1-3, is EPEVTQTPSHQVTQMGQEVILRCVPISNHLYFYWYRQILGQKVEFLVSFYNNEISEKSEIFDDQFSVERPDGSNFTLKIRSTKLEDSAMYFCASSERGPISGNTIYFGEGSWLTVV.

This clonotype was counted ten times or more. This may arise from a read error, as a much more abundant clone is one base away. The J gene is TRBJ2-3, the V gene TRBV6-5, with 7 positions matching TRBD1. Germline assignment: CDR1 MNHEY and CDR2 SVGAGI. This CDR3 region has 14 residues. V dropped 5 bases and J dropped 0; count of bases not matched to a gene: 2. CDR3: CASSRDSSTDTQYF. In DNA, the CDR3 is TGTGCCAGCAGTCGGGACAGCAGCACAGATACGCAGTATTTT.

This clonotype was seen repeatedly, ten times or more. This chain uses TRBV28 with TRBJ1-2; D is unclear. Trimming cost V 3 bases and J 3 bases, with 8 bases left between them. The CDR3 extends over 13 amino acids. Germline assignment: CDR1 MDHEN and CDR2 SYDVKM. CDR3 DNA: TGTGCCAGCAGTTTTCGACTAGACTATGGCTACACCTTC. It codes for CASSFRLDYGYTF.

This clonotype was seen more than once but under ten times. The rearrangement joins TRBV29-1 to TRBJ2-7; the D is unclear. The germline CDR1 and CDR2 sequences are SQVTM and ANQGSEA. Trimming cost V 3 bases and J 5 bases, with 11 bases left between them. CDR3 size: 12 residues. The CDR3 sequence: CSVEAGSHEQYF. The CDR3, as DNA: TGCAGCGTTGAGGCCGGGTCCCACGAGCAGTACTTC.

The chain recombines TRBV7-6 with TRBJ2-5; D gene unclear. Germline V gene sequence: CDR1 SGHVS, CDR2 FNYEAQ. The CDR3 covers 11 residues. V gave up 5 bases and J gave up 8 bases, with 9 bases separating them. CDR3: CASSDRSTQYF. CDR3 sequence (DNA): TGTGCCAGCAGCGACCGATCTACCCAGTACTTC.

This clonotype was observed many times. The chain recombines TRBV3-1 with TRBJ1-4; D gene uncertain. Germline V lookup: CDR1 LGHDT, CDR2 YNNKEL (reference sequence). The CDR3 is 12 residues long. V was pared by 3 bases and J by 9 bases, with 8 bases between. CDR3 amino acids: CASSHESKKLFF. DNA for the CDR3: TGTGCCAGCAGCCACGAATCGAAAAAACTGTTTTTT.

This clonotype was counted between two and nine times. The chain recombines TRBV3-1 with TRBJ2-7; D ambiguous. The CDR3 has 14 amino acids. V lost 3 bases, J lost 0 bases, and 9 bases lay in between. The germline CDR1 and CDR2 sequences are LGHDT and YNNKEL (reference sequence). The CDR3 protein is CASSQALSSYEQYF. Here the CDR3 DNA reads TGTGCCAGCAGCCAGGCTCTCAGCTCCTACGAGCAGTACTTC.

This clonotype showed up many times. The chain couples TRBV6-1 to TRBJ2-7, with D maybe TRBD1 (6 bases). The CDR3 length is 12 residues. Germline loops: CDR1 MNHNS, CDR2 SASEGT. V was pared by 6 bases and J by 6 bases, with 12 bases between. DNA of the CDR3: TGTGCCAGCAGGCAGGGGACGGGCGAGCAGTACTTC. Translated: CASRQGTGEQYF.

This clonotype was detected ten times or more. The rearrangement uses TRBV3-1 and TRBJ1-1, with a possible D match to TRBD1 (5 bases). This CDR3 contains 15 residues. Germline values: CDR1 LGHDT, CDR2 YNNKEL (reference sequence). The V gene lost 1 base and the J gene lost 0 bases, with 9 bases spanning the gap. CDR3: CASSQVGRLNTEAFF. The DNA for the CDR3 is TGTGCCAGCAGCCAAGTGGGGCGGTTGAACACTGAAGCTTTCTTT.

The V call is TRBV25-1, the J call TRBJ2-7; 7 nucleotides align to TRBD2. Germline CDR1 MGHDK, CDR2 SYGVNS. The CDR3 totals 13 residues. Losses at the gene ends were 2 bases for V and 6 bases for J; bases not matched to a gene: 4. The CDR3 spells CASSEPGRGEQYF. The DNA for the CDR3 is TGTGCCAGCAGTGAACCGGGGAGGGGCGAGCAGTACTTC.

This clonotype was picked up many times. The chain carries TRBV29-1 and TRBJ2-5; D perhaps matches TRBD1 (6 bases). Trimming pared 7 bases from V and 5 bases from J, leaving 14 bases between. The CDR3 totals 12 residues. CDR1 is SQVTM, CDR2 ANQGSEA, per germline. This chain's CDR3 is CSGLQGDETQYF. In nucleotides, the CDR3 is TGCAGCGGACTACAGGGAGACGAGACCCAGTACTTC. The full variable domain, with the rest looked up from reference TRBV29-1 and TRBJ2-5, is SAVISQKPSRDICQRGTSLTIQCQVDSQVTMMFWYRQQPGQSLTLIATANQGSEATYESGFVIDKFPISRPNLTFSTLTVSNMSPEDSSIYLCSGLQGDETQYFGPGTRLLVL.